This entry lists 30 T cell receptor beta chains sequenced from one sample in a study of identical twins. TCRdb itself ran the 5' RACE reads through MiXCR, one entry per CDR3 protein. The table has fewer than 900,000 distinct CDR3 sequences, roughly 18% seen once. The data were also submitted as part of a second study, on T cells expressing NK-cell markers.

Specimen: PBMCs. The receptors derive from a woman aged 18-29 years in good health.

The genes are TRBV5-4 and TRBJ2-1; D might be TRBD1 or TRBD2, each matching 5 bases. The CDR3 loop spans 14 amino acids. CDR1 is SGHNT and CDR2 is YYREEE in the germline V gene (reference sequence). Trimming removed 4 bases at V and 6 bases at J, with 14 bases between. The CDR3 loop reads CASSPRDESNEQFF. The CDR3 DNA is TGTGCCAGCAGCCCCAGGGACGAGTCCAATGAGCAGTTCTTC.

This chain uses TRBV12-5 with TRBJ2-7; TRBD1 is a possible D gene (6 bases). Germline CDR1 LGHNT, CDR2 FRNRAP. Between the trimmed V and J ends, which lost 1 base and 3 bases, there was a span of 13 bases. This CDR3 spans 15 amino acids. CDR3: CASGLEWGRYYEQYF. CDR3 DNA sequence: TGTGCTAGTGGTTTGGAGTGGGGGCGATACTACGAGCAGTACTTC.

CDR3 region: CASRLHPDGAKTQYF. CDR3 sequence (DNA): TGTGCCAGCAGATTGCACCCTGATGGGGCCAAGACCCAGTACTTC. The genes are TRBV6-1 and TRBJ2-5, with a weak D call TRBD1 (5 bases). The V and J ends lost 6 bases and 6 bases respectively, with 20 bases between them. This CDR3 has 15 amino acids. The germline CDR1 and CDR2 sequences are MNHNS and SASEGT.

In its sample, this clonotype was seen a few times. The V gene is TRBV7-9, the J gene TRBJ2-2, with D unclear. Deletions cut 2 bases from V and 8 bases from J, with 9 bases between. CDR1 and CDR2 (germline): SEHNR, FQNEAQ (reference sequence). The CDR3 loop spans 13 amino acids. CDR3 DNA: TGTGCCAGCAGCTTACGGGTGGAAGGGGAGCTGTTTTTT. Translating gives CASSLRVEGELFF.

The genes are TRBV6-2 or TRBV6-3 and TRBJ2-7; 7 positions match TRBD1. The V and J ends lost 11 bases and 5 bases, in that order; junction bases with no gene match: 6. The CDR3 is 11 amino acids. Germline lookup yields CDR1 MNHEY and CDR2 SVGEGT. Written as DNA, the CDR3 is TGTGCCGGCGGAACAGGGGACGAGCAGTACTTC. It is translated as CAGGTGDEQYF.

The chain uses TRBV4-3 and TRBJ2-5, with a weak D call TRBD2 (5 bases). The CDR3 has 16 amino acids. The V gene lost 0 bases and the J gene lost 5 bases, with 16 bases spanning the gap. Germline V gene sequence: CDR1 LGHNA, CDR2 YSLEER. The CDR3 reads CASSQDGTGFKETQYF. In DNA, the CDR3 is TGCGCCAGCAGCCAAGATGGTACGGGATTTAAGGAGACCCAGTACTTC.

In this sample, this clonotype turned up a few times. V gene TRBV5-6 combines with J gene TRBJ2-5; D may be TRBD2 (5 bases). In germline, CDR1 is SGHDT, CDR2 YYEEEE. CDR3 size: 15 residues. V gave up 4 bases and J gave up 5 bases, with 18 bases separating them. The chain's CDR3 is CASSLLLRGEETQYF. CDR3 nucleotide sequence: TGTGCCAGCAGCCTTTTGCTCCGTGGGGAGGAGACCCAGTACTTC.

The genes are TRBV12-5 and TRBJ1-5; D not resolved. Per the germline V gene, CDR1 is LGHNT and CDR2 is FRNRAP. Deletions cut 5 bases from V and 6 bases from J, with 17 bases between. This CDR3 comprises 15 residues. The CDR3 protein is CASGPPIRGGQPQHF. Here the CDR3 DNA reads TGTGCTAGTGGTCCCCCTATTCGGGGTGGTCAGCCCCAGCATTTT.

The chain employs TRBV7-9 and TRBJ2-1, with D perhaps matching TRBD2 (5 bases). Trimming took 4 bases from V and 10 from J, leaving 11 bases between them. This CDR3 has 12 amino acids. The germline V gene has CDR1 SEHNR and CDR2 FQNEAQ (reference sequence). The CDR3 nucleotides are TGTGCCAGCAGCTCGGAGGTGGGCGAGCAGTTCTTC. This translates into CASSSEVGEQFF.

J is TRBJ2-3 and V is TRBV5-1, with D unclear. V lost 7 bases to trimming and J lost 1 base, with 19 bases between them. Germline CDR1 and CDR2: SGHRS and YFSETQ. This CDR3 has 16 residues. Here the CDR3 reads CASVREVVTGTDTQYF. The CDR3 bases are TGCGCCAGCGTAAGAGAGGTAGTGACCGGCACAGATACGCAGTATTTT.

The chain carries TRBV9 and TRBJ2-3; the D gene is possibly TRBD1 (6 bases). Germline V gives CDR1 SGDLS, CDR2 YYNGEE. V was pared by 2 bases and J by 0 bases, with 19 bases between. The CDR3 has 18 residues. The CDR3 loop is CASSVDTRGGTSTDTQYF. The CDR3 DNA reads TGTGCCAGCAGCGTGGATACTCGAGGGGGAACTAGCACAGATACGCAGTATTTT.

The rearrangement joins TRBV7-6 to TRBJ2-3; D is possibly TRBD2 (5 bases). V shed 2 bases and J shed 5 bases, with 14 bases lying between them. The germline gives CDR1 SGHVS, CDR2 FNYEAQ. The CDR3 has 15 amino acids. The CDR3 nucleotides read TGTGCCAGCAGCTTATCGGGTGGGGAGAGAGATACGCAGTATTTT. Amino acids: CASSLSGGERDTQYF.

The chain joins TRBV20-1 to TRBJ2-1, with 7 bases aligning to TRBD2. Germline CDR1 reads DFQATT; CDR2 reads SNEGSKA (reference sequence). The CDR3 extends over 13 amino acids. Trimming cost V 2 bases and J 2 bases; bases outside gene matches: 0. DNA of the CDR3: TGCAGTGCTAGACTAGCGGCCTACAATGAGCAGTTCTTC. It specifies CSARLAAYNEQFF.

The rearrangement joins TRBV10-3 to TRBJ1-3; D is undetermined. V lost 8 bases to trimming and J lost 9 bases, with 11 bases between them. CDR3 length equals 11 residues. CDR1 and CDR2 (germline): ENHRY, SYGVKD. The CDR3 sequence is CAIASESTIYF. For the CDR3, the DNA is TGTGCCATCGCCTCAGAGAGCACCATATATTTT.

The chain uses TRBV10-3 and TRBJ2-7; D might be TRBD2 (6 bases). V lost 5 bases, J lost 4 bases, and 15 bases lay in between. This CDR3 spans 14 amino acids. Germline V gene lookup returns CDR1 ENHRY and CDR2 SYGVKD. DNA for the CDR3: TGTGCCATCAGTACCGCCGGAGGGCGGTACGAGCAGTACTTC. Translation gives CAISTAGGRYEQYF.

The rearrangement joins TRBV11-2 to TRBJ1-3; tentatively, D is TRBD1 (6 bases). Between the trimmed V and J ends, which lost 5 bases and 5 bases, there was a span of 22 bases. CDR3 length: 17 amino acids. The germline CDR1 and CDR2 sequences are SGHAT and FQNNGV. In nucleotides, the CDR3 is TGTGCCAGCAGCCCTATAAGGGGGACTCAACTCCGAAACACCATATATTTT. Protein sequence: CASSPIRGTQLRNTIYF.

This clonotype was picked up a small number of times. The chain links TRBV7-9 to TRBJ2-1, with a tentative D call TRBD2 (6 bases). The CDR3 extends over 14 amino acids. Trimming pared 2 bases from V and 9 bases from J, leaving 14 bases between. In germline, CDR1 is SEHNR, CDR2 FQNEAQ (reference sequence). CDR3 in amino acids: CASSLPAGSSEQFF. CDR3 bases: TGTGCCAGCAGCTTACCAGCGGGCTCGAGTGAGCAGTTCTTC.

This clonotype was observed a single time. The chain joins TRBV7-2 to TRBJ2-3; 12 bases are shared with TRBD2. This CDR3 is 15 amino acids long. J gave up 4 bases and V 6 bases, and 5 bases lay outside the gene matches. CDR1 and CDR2 (germline): SGHTA, FQGNSA. The CDR3 sequence is CASRLLAGGPDTQYF. In DNA, the CDR3 is TGTGCCAGCAGGCTTCTAGCGGGGGGGCCAGATACGCAGTATTTT.

This clonotype was counted a few times. The genes are TRBV14 and TRBJ1-2; 9 positions agree with TRBD1. Germline lookup yields CDR1 SGHDN and CDR2 FVKESK. CDR3 length: 17 residues. The J segment lost 2 bases and the V segment lost 1 base, leaving 8 bases of the junction unmatched. The CDR3 DNA is TGTGCCAGCAGCCAAGCGGGACAGGGTGTTAGCAACTATGGCTACACCTTC. Amino acid sequence: CASSQAGQGVSNYGYTF. Full variable domain (remainder filled in from reference TRBV14 and TRBJ1-2): EAGVTQFPSHSVIEKGQTVTLRCDPISGHDNLYWYRRVMGKEIKFLLHFVKESKQDESGMPNNRFLAERTGGTYSTLKVQPAELEDSGVYFCASSQAGQGVSNYGYTFGSGTRLTVV.

J is TRBJ1-2 and V is TRBV10-3; 7 bases are shared with TRBD1. With 0 bases clipped from V and 4 bases from J, the junction kept 11 bases outside the gene matches. This CDR3 contains 17 residues. CDR1 ENHRY and CDR2 SYGVKD come from the germline V gene. The CDR3 loop is CAISESVNLGTAYGYTF. The CDR3 DNA follows: TGTGCCATCAGTGAGTCTGTTAACCTCGGGACAGCCTATGGCTACACCTTC.

This clonotype was detected a few times. The V and J genes are TRBV5-4 and TRBJ2-1; 8 nucleotides agree with TRBD1. Germline loops: CDR1 SGHNT, CDR2 YYREEE (reference sequence). Trimming removed 4 bases from V and 4 bases from J; junction bases left unmatched: 10. The CDR3 totals 16 residues. The CDR3 nucleotides are TGTGCCAGCAGCGACACCGGTGGACAGGGTTACAATGAGCAGTTCTTC. Translating it yields CASSDTGGQGYNEQFF. The full variable domain, rest sourced from reference TRBV5-4 and TRBJ2-1, is ETGVTQSPTHLIKTRGQQVTLRCSSQSGHNTVSWYQQALGQGPQFIFQYYREEENGRGNFPPRFSGLQFPNYSSELNVNALELDDSALYLCASSDTGGQGYNEQFFGPGTRLTVL.

This clonotype has only a few counts. V usage is TRBV20-1 and J usage is TRBJ2-3; no reliable D call. Trimming removed 2 bases from V and 4 bases from J, with 10 bases in between. The V gene's germline CDR1 is DFQATT and CDR2 SNEGSKA (reference sequence). The CDR3 is made up of 13 amino acids. For the CDR3, the DNA is TGCAGTGCTAGACCTGGGCTCGCAGATACGCAGTATTTT. This translates into CSARPGLADTQYF.

This rearrangement joins TRBV6-2 or TRBV6-3 to TRBJ2-1; D could derive from TRBD1 or TRBD2 (6 bases each). V lost 6 bases and J lost 9, with 18 bases in between. The germline V gene has CDR1 MNHEY and CDR2 SVGEGT. CDR3 length: 14 residues. The CDR3: CASRARGVRGEQFF. CDR3 sequence (DNA): TGTGCCAGCAGGGCGAGGGGGGTGCGGGGTGAGCAGTTCTTC.

This clonotype was found a few times. The genes are TRBV7-2 and TRBJ2-2; maybe TRBD1 (6 bases). Germline V gene sequence: CDR1 SGHTA, CDR2 FQGNSA. This CDR3 has 16 amino acids. V lost 7 bases and J 4 bases, leaving 19 bases between the germline ends. The CDR3 is CASNLQGLRSTGELFF. CDR3 DNA sequence: TGTGCCAGCAACCTACAGGGCCTGCGAAGCACCGGGGAGCTGTTTTTT.

The CDR3 bases are TGTGCCAGCAGCTTTTCCGGGACAGGGCAAGGCTACACCTTC. Amino acid sequence: CASSFSGTGQGYTF. The V and J genes are TRBV7-2 and TRBJ1-2; 9 bases map to TRBD1. The J segment lost 8 bases and the V segment lost 3 bases, leaving 7 bases of the junction unmatched. This CDR3 contains 14 residues. Germline V gene lookup returns CDR1 SGHTA and CDR2 FQGNSA.

The genes are TRBV25-1 and TRBJ2-3, with no clear D. The length of the CDR3 is 18 residues. V lost 1 base and J 1 base, leaving 18 bases between the germline ends. Germline V CDR1 and CDR2: MGHDK, SYGVNS. The CDR3: CASSESLTWAFGTDTQYF. The DNA of the CDR3 is TGTGCCAGCAGTGAATCTCTCACGTGGGCTTTCGGCACAGATACGCAGTATTTT.

The rearrangement uses TRBV7-2 and TRBJ2-5; no clear D. This CDR3 has 12 residues. V was shortened by 5 bases and J by 5 bases, with 9 bases between the two germline ends. Per the germline V gene, CDR1 is SGHTA and CDR2 is FQGNSA. The CDR3 nucleotides read TGTGCCAGCAGCCGAGAGGTGGAGACCCAGTACTTC. Its translation: CASSREVETQYF.

The chain is built from TRBV7-9 and TRBJ1-1; TRBD1 is a possible D gene (5 bases). The CDR3 contains 13 residues. Germline CDR1 reads SEHNR; CDR2 reads FQNEAQ (reference sequence). V was cut by 5 bases and J by 8 bases, with 15 bases left in between. The CDR3 DNA reads TGTGCCAGCAGCCGCAGCGAAGGGACCGAAGCTTTCTTT. It specifies CASSRSEGTEAFF.

There are a few counts of this clonotype. The chain employs TRBV20-1 and TRBJ2-7, with D perhaps given as TRBD1 or TRBD2 (5 bases each). V was cut by 6 bases and J by 3 bases, with 12 bases left in between. Germline V gives CDR1 DFQATT, CDR2 SNEGSKA (reference sequence). The CDR3 totals 12 residues. The CDR3 nucleotides read TGCAGTGCCGGGACCAGTATCTACGAGCAGTACTTC. Protein product: CSAGTSIYEQYF.

The chain uses TRBV7-8 and TRBJ2-1; D is undetermined. CDR3 length equals 16 residues. Germline loops: CDR1 SGHVS, CDR2 FQNEAQ. V lost 5 bases to trimming and J lost 3 bases, with 17 bases between them. In DNA, the CDR3 is TGTGCCAGCAGCCCCCGCTCCGACGGGTTCTACAATGAGCAGTTCTTC. Translating gives CASSPRSDGFYNEQFF.